This TCR beta chain derives from a study of CD8 T cells in Susac syndrome. RNA was extracted with the RNeasy kit, and a quantity of roughly 0.45 to 1 ug was reverse transcribed using random hexamers. A single record per CDR3 protein comes from TCRdb applying MiXCR to the immunoSEQ multiplex PCR reads. The profile shows roughly 190,000 distinct CDR3 sequences, around 95% of them singletons. Negative isolation was used for CD8+ and CD4+ T cells and FACS enrichment for TEMRA cells. The germline V and J ends were trimmed by 2 bases and 2 bases, with 11 bases remaining between them. This CDR3 region has 15 residues. The V gene's germline CDR1 is LNHDA and CDR2 SQIVND (reference sequence).

The chain combines TRBV19 with TRBJ2-3, with D perhaps TRBD1 (6 bases). The sample taken for sequencing was CD4+ T cells from PBMCs. This receptor was obtained from a human donor with Susac syndrome. The CDR3 region is CASSIRQGLTDTQYF. The CDR3 DNA reads TGTGCCAGTAGTATAAGGCAGGGGCTCACAGATACGCAGTATTTT.